This TCR beta chain originates from a study of blood T cell repertoires in COVID-19. Turning to the study itself: There were acute and convalescent COVID-19 samples, and they came from the United States, Italy and Spain.

The protocol was immunoSEQ multiplex PCR, while the TCRdb copy is restricted to in-frame clones and leaves out a portion. In the table there are about 120,000 clones, around 80% of which are singletons. The CDR3 loop spans 15 amino acids. The germline V gene has CDR1 SGHRS and CDR2 YFSETQ. V lost 0 bases to trimming and J lost 9 bases, with 16 bases between them. The clonotype originates from a woman aged 80 or over with acute or convalescent COVID-19. The gene calls are TRBV5-1 and TRBJ2-1, with D perhaps matching TRBD1 (6 bases). Sequences were obtained from peripheral blood. DNA of the CDR3: TGCGCCAGCAGCTTGGCGGCAGGGGTCGGTTTTGAGCAGTTCTTC. Translation gives CASSLAAGVGFEQFF.